This T cell receptor (beta chain) was documented in a study of blood T cell repertoires in COVID-19. Study overall: The analysed material was cDNA or gDNA that came from T cells, B-cell-depleted T cells, or PBMCs.

Data came from immunoSEQ multiplex PCR; TCRdb stores just in-frame clones and leaves some out. The data hold 56,000 or so clones, with around 86% observed a single time. Germline V CDR1 and CDR2: SGHRS, YFSETQ. V gave up 4 bases and J gave up 4 bases; unmatched junction bases: 4. CDR3 length: 15 amino acids. Sequenced material: peripheral blood. The rearrangement joins TRBV5-1 to TRBJ2-1, with 11 positions matching TRBD1. The receptor comes from a human donor in a cohort sampled during active COVID-19. CDR3 sequence: CASSRTGGEYNEQFF. For the CDR3, the DNA is TGCGCCAGCAGCAGGACAGGGGGCGAGTACAATGAGCAGTTCTTC.